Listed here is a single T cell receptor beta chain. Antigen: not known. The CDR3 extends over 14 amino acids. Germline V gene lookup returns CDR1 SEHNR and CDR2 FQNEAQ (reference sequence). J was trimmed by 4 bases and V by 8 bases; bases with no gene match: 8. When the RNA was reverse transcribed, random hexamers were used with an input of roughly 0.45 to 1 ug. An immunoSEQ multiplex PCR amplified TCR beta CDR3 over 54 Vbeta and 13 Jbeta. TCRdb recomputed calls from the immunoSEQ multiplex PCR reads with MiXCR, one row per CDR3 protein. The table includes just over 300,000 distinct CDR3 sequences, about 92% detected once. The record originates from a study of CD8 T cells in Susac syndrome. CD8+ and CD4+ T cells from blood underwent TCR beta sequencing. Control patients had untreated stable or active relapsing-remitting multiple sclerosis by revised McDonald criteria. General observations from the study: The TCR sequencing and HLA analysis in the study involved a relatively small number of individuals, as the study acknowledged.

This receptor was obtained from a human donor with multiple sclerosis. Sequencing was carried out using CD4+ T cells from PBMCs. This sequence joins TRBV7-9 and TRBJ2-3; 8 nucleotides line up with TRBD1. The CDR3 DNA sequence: TGTGCCAGCTCCTGGACAGGGAAGGCAGATACGCAGTATTTT. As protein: CASSWTGKADTQYF.